This is a list of T cell receptor beta chains from one sample in a study of T cell repertoires in cytomegalovirus infection. TCRdb re-derived calls from the reads in MiXCR, one entry per CDR3 protein. The profile covers under 350,000 distinct CDR3 sequences, with more than 8% appearing a single time and 4.3% taken by the ten largest. The sample consisted of PBMCs. The receptors derive from a human donor in good health (CMV status not recorded). Some clones in this sample may be carry-over from other donors' samples. Both conserved end residues are trimmed from each CDR3.

>TRBJ1-3|TRBV7-2
ASSFIGRRSSGNTIY
>TRBJ2-1|TRBV7-9
ASSLMTSGRASEQF
>TRBJ2-7|TRBV7-2
ASSPRGTPYEQY
>TRBJ2-1|TRBV12-3/TRBV12-4
ASSLRVANEQF
>TRBJ1-2|TRBV12-3/TRBV12-4
ASSFQARNANYGYT
>TRBJ2-5|TRBV10-3
AISMGQEVGETQY
>TRBJ1-1|TRBV6-1
ASNQGQRGTEAF
>TRBJ2-3|TRBV7-2
ASSTRVGTDTQY
>TRBJ2-7|TRBV7-3
ASSLDTGGYEQY
>TRBJ2-7|TRBV29-1
SVHRGDAYEQY
>TRBJ2-2|TRBV12-3/TRBV12-4
ASSLAPGTGELF
>TRBJ2-7|TRBV20-1
SAITTGQGAYEQY
>TRBJ2-5|TRBV18
ASTKGALETQY
>TRBJ1-4|TRBV19
ASSTDRPTNEKLF
>TRBJ2-3|TRBV5-4
ASSPEGTLGDTQY
>TRBJ2-7|TRBV10-3
AISEPGTGGSYEQY
>TRBJ1-6|TRBV12-3/TRBV12-4
ASRPDRGRSPLH
>TRBJ1-1|TRBV7-2
ASSLTGRNTEAF
>TRBJ1-4|TRBV7-4
ASSPAAGPTNEKLF
>TRBJ2-3|TRBV6-2/TRBV6-3
ASSYPNTDTQY
>TRBJ2-6|TRBV7-3
ASSLTGRGSGANVLT
>TRBJ1-1|TRBV11-2
ASSFRTGGQGTEAF
>TRBJ2-7|TRBV12-3/TRBV12-4
ASTTDPAGQY